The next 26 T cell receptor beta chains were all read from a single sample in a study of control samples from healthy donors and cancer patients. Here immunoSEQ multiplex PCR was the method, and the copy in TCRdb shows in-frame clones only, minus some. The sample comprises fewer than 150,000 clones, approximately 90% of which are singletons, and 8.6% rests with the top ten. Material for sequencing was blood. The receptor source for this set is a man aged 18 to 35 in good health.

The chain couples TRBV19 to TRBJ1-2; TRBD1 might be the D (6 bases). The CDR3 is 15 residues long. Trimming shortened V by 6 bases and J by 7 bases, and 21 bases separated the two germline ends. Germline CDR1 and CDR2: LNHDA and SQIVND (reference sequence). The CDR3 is CASSPRGPIPSGYTF. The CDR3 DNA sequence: TGTGCCAGTAGCCCCAGGGGCCCAATTCCGTCTGGCTACACCTTC.

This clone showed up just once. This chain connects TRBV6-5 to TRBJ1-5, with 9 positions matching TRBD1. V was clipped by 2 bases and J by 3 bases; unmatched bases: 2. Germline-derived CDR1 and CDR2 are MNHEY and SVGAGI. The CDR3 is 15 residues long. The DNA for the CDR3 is TGTGCCAGCAGTTACGGGGACAGGGACAATCAGCCCCAGCATTTT. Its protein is CASSYGDRDNQPQHF.

Here the CDR3 DNA reads TGTGCCAGCAGTTGGGACCCACAGGGCAATCAGCCCCAGCATTTT. This codes for CASSWDPQGNQPQHF. This sequence joins TRBV5-5 and TRBJ1-5, with a possible D match to TRBD1 (5 bases). The CDR3 sequence is 15 residues long. V lost 5 bases, J lost 2 bases, and 14 bases lay in between. The germline V gene has CDR1 SGHKS and CDR2 YYEKEE (reference sequence). The full variable domain, with the rest looked up from reference TRBV5-5 and TRBJ1-5, is DAGVTQSPTHLIKTRGQQVTLRCSPISGHKSVSWYQQVLGQGPQFIFQYYEKEERGRGNFPDRFSARQFPNYSSELNVNALLLGDSALYLCASSWDPQGNQPQHFGDGTRLSIL.

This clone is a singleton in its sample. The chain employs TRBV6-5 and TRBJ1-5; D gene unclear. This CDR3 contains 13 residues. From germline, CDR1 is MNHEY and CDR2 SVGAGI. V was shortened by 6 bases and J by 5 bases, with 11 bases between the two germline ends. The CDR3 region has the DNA TGTGCCAGCAGAGGACCCTCCGATCAGCCCCAGCATTTT. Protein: CASRGPSDQPQHF.

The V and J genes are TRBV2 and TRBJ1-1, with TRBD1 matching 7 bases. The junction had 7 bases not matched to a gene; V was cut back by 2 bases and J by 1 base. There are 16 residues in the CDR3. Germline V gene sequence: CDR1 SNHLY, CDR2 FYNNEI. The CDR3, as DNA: TGTGCCAGCAGTGAACCGGGACAGTCTAAGAACACTGAAGCTTTCTTT. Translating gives CASSEPGQSKNTEAFF. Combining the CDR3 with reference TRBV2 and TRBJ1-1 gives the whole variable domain EPEVTQTPSHQVTQMGQEVILRCVPISNHLYFYWYRQILGQKVEFLVSFYNNEISEKSEIFDDQFSVERPDGSNFTLKIRSTKLEDSAMYFCASSEPGQSKNTEAFFGQGTRLTVV.

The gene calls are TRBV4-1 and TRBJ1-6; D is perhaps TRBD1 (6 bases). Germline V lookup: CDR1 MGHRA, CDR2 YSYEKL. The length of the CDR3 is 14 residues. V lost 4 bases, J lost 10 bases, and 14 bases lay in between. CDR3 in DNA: TGCGCCAGCAGCCTCGGACAGACCAACTCACCCCTCCACTTT. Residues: CASSLGQTNSPLHF.

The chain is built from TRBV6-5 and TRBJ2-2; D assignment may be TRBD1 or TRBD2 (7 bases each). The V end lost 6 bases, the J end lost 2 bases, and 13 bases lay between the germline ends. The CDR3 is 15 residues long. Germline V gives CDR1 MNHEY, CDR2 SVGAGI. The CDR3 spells CASSGGTVNTGELFF. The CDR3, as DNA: TGTGCCAGCAGCGGGGGGACAGTCAACACCGGGGAGCTGTTTTTT.

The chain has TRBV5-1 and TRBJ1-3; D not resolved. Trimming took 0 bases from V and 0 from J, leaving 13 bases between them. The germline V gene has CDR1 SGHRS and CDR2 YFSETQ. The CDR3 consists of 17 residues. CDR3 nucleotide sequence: TGCGCCAGCAGCTTGGCCAGCCCTAGCAGCTCTGGAAACACCATATATTTT. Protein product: CASSLASPSSSGNTIYF.

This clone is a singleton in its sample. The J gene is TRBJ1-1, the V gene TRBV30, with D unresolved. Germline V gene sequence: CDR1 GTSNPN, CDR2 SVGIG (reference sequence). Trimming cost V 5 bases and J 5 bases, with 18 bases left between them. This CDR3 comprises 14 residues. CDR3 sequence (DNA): TGTGCCTGGTGGACGTCGTGGGTCGGTACTGAAGCTTTCTTT. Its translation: CAWWTSWVGTEAFF.

CDR3 sequence (DNA): TGTGCCAGCAGCCGATCCTTAACTTGGGGAGCTGGAAACACCATATATTTT. Its protein product is CASSRSLTWGAGNTIYF. This sequence joins TRBV6-6 and TRBJ1-3; D gene ambiguous. CDR1 and CDR2 from the germline V gene are MNHNY and SVGAGI (reference sequence). CDR3 size: 17 residues. The V end was cut by 6 bases, the J end by 2 bases, with 20 bases between.

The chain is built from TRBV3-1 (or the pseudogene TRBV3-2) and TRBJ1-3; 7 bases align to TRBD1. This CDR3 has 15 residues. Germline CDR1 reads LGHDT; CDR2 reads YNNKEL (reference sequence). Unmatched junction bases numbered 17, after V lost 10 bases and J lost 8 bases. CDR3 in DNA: TGTGCCACCAGTAATGAAGGGGGCAGGTGGGACACCATATATTTT. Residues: CATSNEGGRWDTIYF.

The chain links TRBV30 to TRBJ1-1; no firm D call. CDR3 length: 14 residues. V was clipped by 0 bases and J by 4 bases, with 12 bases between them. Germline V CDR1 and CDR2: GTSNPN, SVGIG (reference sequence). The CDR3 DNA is TGTGCCTGGAGTGTACGGGGTACGGGCACTGAAGCTTTCTTT. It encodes CAWSVRGTGTEAFF. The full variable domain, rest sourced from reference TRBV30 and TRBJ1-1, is SQTIHQWPATLVQPVGSPLSLECTVEGTSNPNLYWYRQAAGRGLQLLFYSVGIGQISSEVPQNLSASRPQDRQFILSSKKLLLSDSGFYLCAWSVRGTGTEAFFGQGTRLTVV.

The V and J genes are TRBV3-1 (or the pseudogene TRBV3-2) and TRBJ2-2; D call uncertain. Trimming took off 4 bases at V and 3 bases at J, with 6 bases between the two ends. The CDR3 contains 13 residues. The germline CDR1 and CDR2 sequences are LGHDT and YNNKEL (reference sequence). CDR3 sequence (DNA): TGTGCCAGCAGCCCACCCTACACCGGGGAGCTGTTTTTT. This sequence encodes CASSPPYTGELFF.

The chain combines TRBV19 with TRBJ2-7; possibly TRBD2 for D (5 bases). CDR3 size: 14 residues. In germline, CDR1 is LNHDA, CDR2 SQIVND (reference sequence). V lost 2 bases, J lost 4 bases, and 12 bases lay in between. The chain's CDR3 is CASSITGSEYEQYF. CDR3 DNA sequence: TGTGCCAGTAGTATAACGGGTAGCGAATACGAGCAGTACTTC.

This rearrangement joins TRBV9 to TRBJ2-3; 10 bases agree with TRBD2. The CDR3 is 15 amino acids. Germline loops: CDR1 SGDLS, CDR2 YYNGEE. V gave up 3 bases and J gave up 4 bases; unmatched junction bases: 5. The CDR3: CASSGRTSGADTQYF. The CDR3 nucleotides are TGTGCCAGCAGCGGCCGGACTAGCGGAGCAGATACGCAGTATTTT.

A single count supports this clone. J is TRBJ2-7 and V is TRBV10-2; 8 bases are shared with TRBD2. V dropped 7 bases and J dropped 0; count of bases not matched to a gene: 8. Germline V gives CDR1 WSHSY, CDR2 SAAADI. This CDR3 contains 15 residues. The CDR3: CASKESGGLSYEQYF. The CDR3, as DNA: TGCGCCAGCAAAGAGAGCGGGGGCCTCTCCTACGAGCAGTACTTC.

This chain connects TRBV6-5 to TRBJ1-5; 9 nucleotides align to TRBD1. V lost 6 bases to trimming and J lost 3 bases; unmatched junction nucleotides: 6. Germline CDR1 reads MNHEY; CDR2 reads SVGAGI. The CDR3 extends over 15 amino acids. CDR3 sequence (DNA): TGTGCCAGCAGACGGACAGGGGAAATCAATCAGCCCCAGCATTTT. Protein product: CASRRTGEINQPQHF.

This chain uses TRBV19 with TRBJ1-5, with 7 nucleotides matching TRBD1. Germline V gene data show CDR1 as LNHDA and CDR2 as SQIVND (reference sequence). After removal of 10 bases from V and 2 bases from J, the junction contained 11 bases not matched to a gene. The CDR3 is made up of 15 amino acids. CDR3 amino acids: CAITTGGQGNQPQHF. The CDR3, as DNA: TGTGCCATTACAACAGGAGGACAGGGCAATCAGCCCCAGCATTTT.

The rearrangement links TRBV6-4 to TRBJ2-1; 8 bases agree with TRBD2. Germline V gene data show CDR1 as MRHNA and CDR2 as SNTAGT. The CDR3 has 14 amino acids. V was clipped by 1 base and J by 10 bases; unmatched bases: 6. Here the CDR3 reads CASSDFAGGVEQFF. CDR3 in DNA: TGTGCCAGCAGTGACTTTGCGGGGGGTGTCGAGCAGTTCTTC.

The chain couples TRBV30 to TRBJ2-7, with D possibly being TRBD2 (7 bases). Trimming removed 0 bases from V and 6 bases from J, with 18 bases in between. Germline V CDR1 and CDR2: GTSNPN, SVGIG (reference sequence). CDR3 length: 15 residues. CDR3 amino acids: CAWSVEGGALLEQYF. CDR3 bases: TGTGCCTGGAGTGTTGAGGGGGGGGCCCTTCTCGAGCAGTACTTC.

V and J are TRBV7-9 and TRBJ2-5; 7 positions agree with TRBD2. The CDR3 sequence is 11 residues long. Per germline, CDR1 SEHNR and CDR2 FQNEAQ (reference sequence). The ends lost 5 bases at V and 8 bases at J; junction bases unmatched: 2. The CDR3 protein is CASSSGITQYF. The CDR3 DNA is TGTGCCAGCAGCAGCGGGATTACCCAGTACTTC.

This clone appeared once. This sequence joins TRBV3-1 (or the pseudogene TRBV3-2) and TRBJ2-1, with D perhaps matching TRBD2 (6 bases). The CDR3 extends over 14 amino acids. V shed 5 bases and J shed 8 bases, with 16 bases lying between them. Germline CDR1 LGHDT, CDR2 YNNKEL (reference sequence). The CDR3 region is CASSSSGGWDEQFF. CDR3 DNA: TGTGCCAGCAGCTCTAGTGGGGGGTGGGATGAGCAGTTCTTC.

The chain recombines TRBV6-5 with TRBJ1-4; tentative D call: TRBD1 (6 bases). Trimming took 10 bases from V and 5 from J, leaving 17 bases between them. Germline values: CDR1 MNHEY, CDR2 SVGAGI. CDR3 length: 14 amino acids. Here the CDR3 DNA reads TGTGCCATAAGCCCAGGGGAGGGGAATGAAAAACTGTTTTTT. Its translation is CAISPGEGNEKLFF.

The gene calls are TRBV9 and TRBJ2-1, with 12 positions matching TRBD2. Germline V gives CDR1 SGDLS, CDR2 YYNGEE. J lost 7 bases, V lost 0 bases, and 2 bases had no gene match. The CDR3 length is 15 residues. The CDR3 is CASSVALAGGNEQFF. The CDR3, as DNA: TGTGCCAGCAGCGTAGCCCTAGCGGGGGGGAATGAGCAGTTCTTC.

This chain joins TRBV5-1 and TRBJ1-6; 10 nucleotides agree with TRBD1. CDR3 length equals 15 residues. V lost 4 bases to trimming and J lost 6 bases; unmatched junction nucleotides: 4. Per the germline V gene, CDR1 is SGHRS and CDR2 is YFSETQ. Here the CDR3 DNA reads TGCGCCAGCAGCCTCCGGACAGGGGGTAATTCACCCCTCCACTTT. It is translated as CASSLRTGGNSPLHF.

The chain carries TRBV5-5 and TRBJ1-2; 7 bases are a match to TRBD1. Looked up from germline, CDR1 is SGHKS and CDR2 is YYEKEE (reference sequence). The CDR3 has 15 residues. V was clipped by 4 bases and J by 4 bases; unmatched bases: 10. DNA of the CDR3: TGTGCCAGCAGCGCCGGTCCAGGGGGTCCCTATGGCTACACCTTC. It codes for CASSAGPGGPYGYTF.